This T cell receptor (beta chain) appears in the sequencing data of a study of CD8 T cells in Susac syndrome. Points from the study as a whole: Only a relatively small number of individuals were included in the TCR sequencing and HLA analysis.

Healthy donors formed controls matched for age and sex. Negative isolation was used for CD8+ and CD4+ T cells and FACS enrichment for TEMRA cells. This clonotype came up a few times. Its antigen is unidentified. RNA was extracted with the RNeasy kit, and a quantity of about 0.5 to 1 ug was reverse transcribed using random hexamers. immunoSEQ multiplex PCR amplified TCR beta CDR3 across 54 Vbeta, 13 Jbeta. TCRdb fed the immunoSEQ multiplex PCR reads into MiXCR, producing one record per CDR3 protein. The table includes around 50,000 distinct CDR3 sequences, about 91% detected once. The sequenced material came from CD8+ T cells from PBMCs. This clonotype was obtained from a human donor in good health.

The CDR3 loop is CAGASSYEQYF. The CDR3 nucleotides read TGTGCCGGGGCGAGCTCCTACGAGCAGTACTTC. This rearrangement joins TRBV6-2 or TRBV6-3 to TRBJ2-7, with D perhaps matching TRBD1 (5 bases). Germline CDR1 MNHEY, CDR2 SVGEGT. CDR3 length: 11 residues. V was pared by 11 bases and J by 0 bases, with 8 bases between.